Detailed here is one T cell receptor beta chain. Its specificity is not known. This record belongs to a study of T cell responses to AZD1222 COVID-19 vaccine. Germline trimming cut 5 bases from V and 3 bases from J; bases unmatched to any gene: 9. The germline V gene encodes CDR1 SGHTA and CDR2 FQGNSA. The CDR3 loop spans 15 amino acids. Study-level results: Donor demographics were predominantly white British with a female majority; clonal diversity may be underestimated. In all cases, repertoires were sampled only after the peak T cell response.

Method: immunoSEQ multiplex PCR; TCRdb's copy keeps in-frame clones and lacks some. The sample lists about 180,000 clones, roughly 91% seen once, with around 0.97% in the top ten. This receptor was identified in an adult who received the MenACWY meningococcal vaccine as a control. The genes are TRBV7-2 and TRBJ2-7; 8 bases fit TRBD2. Sample: peripheral blood, taken 28 days after the second dose of the MenACWY control vaccine. The DNA for the CDR3 is TGTGCCAGCAGCCATCCAGCGGGGGTCAACTACGAGCAGTACTTC. This gives the protein CASSHPAGVNYEQYF.